This T cell receptor beta chain derives from a study of cytomegalovirus exposure and HLA in healthy donors. General study points: Across all donors, roughly uniform sequencing depth was an assumption of the presence/absence analyses. In most subjects, TCR beta sequences reportedly gave accurate predictions of HLA-A and HLA-B alleles. TCR beta chains numbering under 200 were designated cytomegalovirus-associated. Per a prior analysis, the majority of TCR beta V segments were productive roughly 87% or roughly 30% of the time.

Note on this clone: No antigen is known for it.

A multiplex PCR was run with 60 Vbeta primers and 13 Jbeta primers. Sequencing was performed with immunoSEQ multiplex PCR; in TCRdb, only in-frame clones are kept and a portion is missing. Counted here are about 130,000 clones, roughly 80% occurring once; the ten biggest clones make up approximately 1.1%. The CDR3 is 14 amino acids. V gave up 0 bases and J gave up 3 bases; unmatched junction bases: 3. Germline loops: CDR1 SGHDT, CDR2 YYEEEE. The sample was PBMCs. The gene calls are TRBV5-6 and TRBJ2-7; 7 bases map to TRBD2. The receptor comes from a boy between 10 and 17 years old in good health and CMV-seronegative. The DNA for the CDR3 is TGTGCCAGCAGCTTGGGGAGCGGGAACTACGAGCAGTACTTC. It specifies CASSLGSGNYEQYF.